This TCR beta chain came from a study of cytotoxic CD8 clonotypes in ibrutinib-treated CLL. Study as a whole: Response samples were taken after a median of around twelve months on treatment, range 6 to 36.

A note on this clone: The antigen remains undetermined.

Study-level findings and limits: At baseline, clonality was higher than in age-matched healthy donors and correlated with CD8+ counts.

Investigators sought sequencing depths of between 1 in 200,000 and 1 in 1 million T cells. The data were produced by immunoSEQ multiplex PCR, yet TCRdb's version contains in-frame clones alone and is incomplete. Here the sample spans approximately 300,000 clones, about 80% being singletons. Germline V CDR1 and CDR2: LGHNA, YSLEER. This CDR3 region has 13 residues. V dropped 4 bases and J dropped 4 bases, with 10 bases sitting between them. The TCR originated in a human donor with chronic lymphocytic leukemia. The chain employs TRBV4-3 and TRBJ2-5; D is unclear. The source material was PBMCs, sampled before ibrutinib treatment. CDR3 sequence reads: CASSPAFGETQYF. DNA for the CDR3: TGCGCCAGCAGCCCGGCCTTCGGAGAGACCCAGTACTTC.